This TCR beta chain derives from a study of control samples from healthy donors and cancer patients. The protocol was immunoSEQ multiplex PCR, while the TCRdb copy is restricted to in-frame clones and leaves out a portion. Among 150,000 to 200,000 clones listed, about 94% were seen once. CDR1 ENHRY and CDR2 SYGVKD come from the germline V gene. The CDR3 has 13 residues. Trimming stripped 3 bases from V and 10 bases from J, with 10 bases between. What was sequenced was blood. The sequence was collected from a woman aged 25 to 39 in good health. The chain employs TRBV10-3 and TRBJ1-6; D unclear. CDR3 loop: CAISDWTDSPLHF. DNA for the CDR3: TGTGCCATCAGTGACTGGACGGACTCACCCCTCCACTTT.